This is a list of T cell receptor beta chains from one sample in a study of blood T cell repertoires in COVID-19. Clones were sequenced by immunoSEQ multiplex PCR, and TCRdb holds only the in-frame ones, with some missing. In the table there are 140,000 to 150,000 clones, over 70% of which are singletons. The sequenced material came from peripheral blood. The origin of the receptors is a woman aged 55-69 years with acute or convalescent COVID-19. Both conserved end residues are part of each CDR3. The D gene is left open where the match is weak. Some rows have no size entry. The others give once, few or many, or a class for an expanded clone.

TRBV7-9,-,-,TRBJ2-2,CASSNGLNTGELFF,TGTGCCAGCAGTAATGGACTGAACACCGGGGAGCTGTTTTTT
TRBV5-4,-,TRBD1,TRBJ2-4,CASSLGQGENIQYF,TGTGCCAGCAGCTTGGGACAGGGGGAAAACATTCAGTACTTC
TRBV5-1,-,TRBD2,TRBJ2-7,CASSPGLAGANEQYF,TGCGCCAGCAGCCCGGGACTAGCGGGAGCGAACGAGCAGTACTTC
TRBV24-1,-,-,TRBJ2-1,CATSGAAYNEQFF,TGTGCCACCAGTGGGGCAGCCTACAATGAGCAGTTCTTC
TRBV5-1,-,-,TRBJ2-2,CASSLALSLSNTGELFF,TGCGCCAGCAGCTTGGCCTTGTCCCTTTCGAACACCGGGGAGCTGTTTTTT
TRBV3-1/TRBV3-2,-,-,TRBJ2-3,CASSQGRVFVADTQYF,TGTGCCAGCAGCCAGGGCAGGGTGTTCGTAGCAGATACGCAGTATTTT
TRBV5-1,-,TRBD2,TRBJ2-5,CASSLSVAGGPIQETQYF,TGCGCCAGCAGCTTGTCGGTAGCGGGAGGTCCCATTCAGGAGACCCAGTACTTC
TRBV7-8,-,TRBD2,TRBJ2-1,CASSPRAPTSGGSYNEQFF,TGTGCCAGCAGCCCCCGAGCTCCGACTAGCGGGGGCTCCTACAATGAGCAGTTCTTC
TRBV11-3,-,TRBD2,TRBJ2-1,CASSLRGTSGRADRNEQFF,TGTGCCAGCAGCCTAAGGGGGACTAGCGGGAGGGCCGACCGCAATGAGCAGTTCTTC
TRBV5-1,-,TRBD2,TRBJ2-7,CASSLTSGIHEQYF,TGCGCCAGCAGCTTGACTAGCGGGATACACGAGCAGTACTTC
TRBV27,-,-,TRBJ1-1,CASSLLGTPEAFF,TGTGCCAGCAGTTTACTAGGGACTCCCGAAGCTTTCTTT
TRBV5-1,-,-,TRBJ2-2,CASSLRGGELFF,TGCGCCAGCAGCTTAAGAGGAGGGGAGCTGTTTTTT
TRBV11-2,-,-,TRBJ2-7,CASSLLGYEQYF,TGTGCCAGCAGCTTGCTCGGGTACGAGCAGTACTTC
TRBV7-2,-,TRBD2,TRBJ2-1,CASSLDPAGAYNEQFF,TGTGCCAGCAGCTTAGATCCAGCGGGAGCCTACAATGAGCAGTTCTTC
TRBV6-5,-,-,TRBJ1-1,CASSYEFPNTEAFF,TGTGCCAGCAGTTACGAGTTCCCGAACACTGAAGCTTTCTTT
TRBV19,-,-,TRBJ2-5,CASSKEGTTNQETQYF,TGTGCCAGTAGTAAAGAGGGTACTACGAACCAAGAGACCCAGTACTTC
TRBV25-1,-,-,TRBJ2-7,CASSAAYEQYF,TGTGCCAGCAGTGCCGCCTACGAGCAGTACTTC
TRBV5-6,-,TRBD2,TRBJ2-3,CASSFRGGVTDTQYF,TGTGCCAGCAGCTTTCGGGGGGGAGTCACAGATACGCAGTATTTT
TRBV27,few,TRBD2,TRBJ2-7,CASSSSGRGTMYEQYF,TGTGCCAGCAGTTCTAGCGGGAGAGGGACTATGTACGAGCAGTACTTC
TRBV5-4,-,TRBD2,TRBJ2-7,CASSSRLAGSYEQYF,TGTGCCAGCAGCTCTCGGCTAGCGGGATCCTACGAGCAGTACTTC
TRBV7-8,-,TRBD2,TRBJ2-7,CASSSTTSGRRSYEQYF,TGTGCCAGCAGCTCTACCACTAGCGGGAGGAGATCCTACGAGCAGTACTTC
TRBV25-1,-,TRBD2,TRBJ2-5,CASSAGLAGLQETQYF,TGTGCCAGCAGTGCTGGACTAGCGGGGCTACAAGAGACCCAGTACTTC
TRBV6-4,-,-,TRBJ2-7,CASSLGTYEQYF,TGTGCCAGCAGCCTGGGCACCTACGAGCAGTACTTC
TRBV29-1,once,TRBD1,TRBJ2-7,CSGRDSPYEQYF,TGCAGCGGACGGGACAGCCCCTACGAGCAGTACTTC
TRBV18,-,TRBD1,TRBJ1-1,CASSLQGVNTEAFF,TGTGCCAGCTCACTACAGGGGGTGAACACTGAAGCTTTCTTT
TRBV20-1,once,-,TRBJ2-1,CSARKLPLF,TGCAGTGCTAGAAAGCTACCCCTCTTC
TRBV5-6,-,TRBD2,TRBJ2-7,CASSLVEGLAGDSYEQYF,TGTGCCAGCAGCTTGGTAGAGGGACTAGCGGGAGACTCCTACGAGCAGTACTTC
TRBV6-1,-,-,TRBJ1-3,CASSEKPGNTIYF,TGTGCCAGCAGTGAGAAGCCGGGAAACACCATATATTTT
TRBV6-5,-,TRBD2,TRBJ2-5,CASNIAAGAQETQYF,TGTGCCAGCAATATCGCTGCGGGAGCCCAAGAGACCCAGTACTTC
TRBV6-5,-,-,TRBJ2-2,CASTIQQGVAGELFF,TGTGCCAGCACGATACAGCAAGGGGTTGCCGGGGAGCTGTTTTTT
TRBV3-1/TRBV3-2,-,TRBD2,TRBJ2-3,CASSPSSGRIYTQYF,TGTGCCAGCAGCCCAAGTAGCGGGAGGATATATACGCAGTATTTT
TRBV19,-,-,TRBJ1-1,CASSIGAGIVNTEAFF,TGTGCCAGTAGTATAGGGGCAGGTATAGTAAACACTGAAGCTTTCTTT
TRBV6-5,-,-,TRBJ2-2,CAATGLYTGELFF,TGTGCCGCTACGGGACTTTACACCGGGGAGCTGTTTTTT
TRBV6-2/TRBV6-3,-,-,TRBJ1-4,CASSYSGHNEKLFF,TGTGCCAGCAGTTATTCAGGGCATAATGAAAAACTGTTTTTT